Listed below are T cell receptor beta chains from one sample, sequenced in a study of cytomegalovirus exposure and HLA in healthy donors. Generated by immunoSEQ multiplex PCR, the TCRdb table keeps only in-frame clones and is missing some. The sample has about 140,000 clones, more than 60% seen once. Source material: PBMCs. Receptor source: a male donor in good health and CMV-seronegative. Each CDR3 is given with its conserved first and last residue. A D gene is named only where the DNA matches it firmly. Clone size, where shown, is once, few, many, or a class for clones that have expanded.

v_gene: TRBV15; j_gene: TRBJ2-2; d_gene: -; abundance: -; CDR3aa: CATSRASGELFF; CDR3nt: TGTGCCACCAGCAGAGCGTCCGGGGAGCTGTTTTTT
v_gene: TRBV9; j_gene: TRBJ2-6; d_gene: -; abundance: -; CDR3aa: CASTRGSGWSSGANVLTF; CDR3nt: TGTGCCAGCACCCGTGGGAGTGGGTGGAGCTCTGGGGCCAACGTCCTGACTTTC
v_gene: TRBV9; j_gene: TRBJ2-2; d_gene: TRBD1; abundance: few; CDR3aa: CASSGSSLGTGWTGELFF; CDR3nt: TGTGCCAGCAGCGGCTCCAGCCTTGGGACAGGGTGGACCGGGGAGCTGTTTTTT
v_gene: TRBV5-1; j_gene: TRBJ2-4; d_gene: -; abundance: few; CDR3aa: CASSLGSREAKNIQYF; CDR3nt: TGCGCCAGCAGCTTGGGGTCCCGGGAAGCCAAAAACATTCAGTACTTC
v_gene: TRBV11-2; j_gene: TRBJ2-4; d_gene: -; abundance: -; CDR3aa: CASSSRLAKNIQYF; CDR3nt: TGTGCCAGCAGCTCCAGACTAGCCAAAAACATTCAGTACTTC
v_gene: TRBV7-9; j_gene: TRBJ1-2; d_gene: -; abundance: few; CDR3aa: CASTSQLRDTFYGYTF; CDR3nt: TGTGCCAGCACCTCCCAGCTAAGGGACACCTTCTATGGCTACACCTTC
v_gene: TRBV10-3; j_gene: TRBJ1-5; d_gene: TRBD1; abundance: -; CDR3aa: CATGTGGDQPQHF; CDR3nt: TGTGCCACCGGGACAGGGGGCGATCAGCCCCAGCATTTT
v_gene: TRBV10-3; j_gene: TRBJ1-1; d_gene: -; abundance: -; CDR3aa: CATRTPWTIGSTEAFF; CDR3nt: TGTGCCACCCGGACTCCGTGGACTATTGGGTCCACTGAAGCTTTCTTT
v_gene: TRBV11-2; j_gene: TRBJ2-1; d_gene: -; abundance: -; CDR3aa: CASSLVGGPYNEQFF; CDR3nt: TGTGCCAGCAGCTTAGTGGGGGGGCCGTACAATGAGCAGTTCTTC
v_gene: TRBV4-1; j_gene: TRBJ2-7; d_gene: -; abundance: -; CDR3aa: CASSQVSGQSSYEQYF; CDR3nt: TGCGCCAGCAGCCAAGTTTCAGGGCAGAGCTCCTACGAGCAGTACTTC
v_gene: TRBV15; j_gene: TRBJ1-2; d_gene: TRBD1; abundance: -; CDR3aa: CATSLRTGNYGYTF; CDR3nt: TGTGCCACCAGCTTAAGGACAGGAAACTATGGCTACACCTTC
v_gene: TRBV5-5; j_gene: TRBJ2-3; d_gene: -; abundance: -; CDR3aa: CASSLDLSNTQYF; CDR3nt: TGTGCCAGCAGCTTGGACTTATCAAATACGCAGTATTTT
v_gene: TRBV6-5; j_gene: TRBJ2-2; d_gene: -; abundance: -; CDR3aa: CASSPPANTGELFF; CDR3nt: TGTGCCAGCAGCCCCCCCGCGAACACCGGGGAGCTGTTTTTT
v_gene: TRBV7-9; j_gene: TRBJ2-7; d_gene: TRBD1; abundance: -; CDR3aa: CASTKGQGAYEQYF; CDR3nt: TGTGCCAGTACAAAGGGACAGGGGGCTTACGAGCAGTACTTC
v_gene: TRBV11-2; j_gene: TRBJ2-5; d_gene: TRBD2; abundance: -; CDR3aa: CASSKGTSGGAGETQYF; CDR3nt: TGTGCCAGCAGCAAAGGGACTAGCGGGGGGGCCGGTGAGACCCAGTACTTC
v_gene: TRBV10-3; j_gene: TRBJ2-3; d_gene: -; abundance: few; CDR3aa: CAITNRGGESTDTQYF; CDR3nt: TGTGCCATCACTAACAGGGGGGGCGAGAGCACAGATACGCAGTATTTT
v_gene: TRBV5-4; j_gene: TRBJ2-2; d_gene: TRBD2; abundance: -; CDR3aa: CASSSRAGGTGELFF; CDR3nt: TGTGCCAGCAGCTCCCGGGCCGGGGGGACCGGGGAGCTGTTTTTT
v_gene: TRBV4-2; j_gene: TRBJ1-1; d_gene: -; abundance: -; CDR3aa: CASSQVGVMNTEAFF; CDR3nt: TGTGCCAGCAGCCAAGTTGGAGTCATGAACACTGAAGCTTTCTTT
v_gene: TRBV15; j_gene: TRBJ2-7; d_gene: TRBD1; abundance: -; CDR3aa: CATSRDGWLGTGGSYEQYF; CDR3nt: TGTGCCACCAGCAGAGATGGCTGGTTGGGGACAGGGGGTTCCTACGAGCAGTACTTC
v_gene: TRBV18; j_gene: TRBJ2-7; d_gene: TRBD2; abundance: -; CDR3aa: CASSPPGIGRGGNEQYF; CDR3nt: TGTGCCAGCTCACCACCAGGGATCGGGAGGGGCGGGAACGAGCAGTACTTC
v_gene: TRBV12-5; j_gene: TRBJ1-4; d_gene: TRBD1; abundance: -; CDR3aa: CASGLETGTGVEKLFF; CDR3nt: TGTGCTAGTGGTTTGGAGACCGGGACAGGGGTGGAAAAACTGTTTTTT
v_gene: TRBV27; j_gene: TRBJ2-7; d_gene: TRBD2; abundance: -; CDR3aa: CASSPMGLAAEQYF; CDR3nt: TGTGCCAGCAGTCCCATGGGACTAGCGGCCGAGCAGTACTTC
v_gene: TRBV13; j_gene: TRBJ1-2; d_gene: -; abundance: -; CDR3aa: CASSYPSGEGYRGYTF; CDR3nt: TGTGCCAGCAGCTACCCCTCCGGGGAGGGCTATCGGGGCTACACCTTC
v_gene: TRBV6-1; j_gene: TRBJ1-4; d_gene: TRBD1; abundance: few; CDR3aa: CASFSGQENEKLFF; CDR3nt: TGTGCCAGCTTTTCGGGACAGGAGAATGAAAAACTGTTTTTT
v_gene: TRBV6-1; j_gene: TRBJ2-7; d_gene: -; abundance: -; CDR3aa: CASRGQQLSSYEQYF; CDR3nt: TGTGCCAGCAGAGGACAGCAACTCAGCTCCTACGAGCAGTACTTC
v_gene: TRBV6-1; j_gene: TRBJ2-5; d_gene: -; abundance: -; CDR3aa: CASSVPGVETQYF; CDR3nt: TGTGCCAGCAGTGTCCCAGGGGTGGAGACCCAGTACTTC
v_gene: TRBV6-1; j_gene: TRBJ2-1; d_gene: TRBD1; abundance: -; CDR3aa: CASRTGTGRHNEQFF; CDR3nt: TGTGCCAGCAGAACTGGGACAGGGAGACACAATGAGCAGTTCTTC
v_gene: TRBV7-8; j_gene: TRBJ2-6; d_gene: -; abundance: -; CDR3aa: CASGHRVRERSGANVLTF; CDR3nt: TGTGCCAGCGGGCATCGGGTCAGGGAACGCTCTGGGGCCAACGTCCTGACTTTC
v_gene: TRBV15; j_gene: TRBJ1-4; d_gene: -; abundance: -; CDR3aa: CATSRGGQGNEKLFF; CDR3nt: TGTGCCACCAGCAGGGGGGGGCAGGGAAATGAAAAACTGTTTTTT
v_gene: TRBV18; j_gene: TRBJ2-3; d_gene: -; abundance: few; CDR3aa: CASSPLADTQYF; CDR3nt: TGTGCCAGCTCACCACTAGCTGACACGCAGTATTTT
v_gene: TRBV7-8; j_gene: TRBJ1-1; d_gene: -; abundance: -; CDR3aa: CASSHSPEVVTEAFF; CDR3nt: TGTGCCAGCAGCCATAGCCCCGAGGTGGTCACTGAAGCTTTCTTT
v_gene: TRBV13; j_gene: TRBJ2-1; d_gene: -; abundance: -; CDR3aa: CASSSRRGDGHSYNEQFF; CDR3nt: TGTGCCAGCAGCTCGCGACGGGGAGATGGGCATTCCTACAATGAGCAGTTCTTC
v_gene: TRBV6-6; j_gene: TRBJ1-5; d_gene: -; abundance: -; CDR3aa: CASSQVSNQPQHF; CDR3nt: TGTGCCAGCAGCCAGGTTAGCAATCAGCCCCAGCATTTT
v_gene: TRBV7-3; j_gene: TRBJ1-1; d_gene: -; abundance: -; CDR3aa: CASSSGSNTEAFF; CDR3nt: TGTGCCAGCAGCTCCGGGTCGAACACTGAAGCTTTCTTT
v_gene: TRBV9; j_gene: TRBJ1-6; d_gene: -; abundance: once; CDR3aa: CASSVDEGGNNSPLHF; CDR3nt: TGTGCCAGCAGCGTAGACGAGGGGGGGAATAATTCACCCCTCCACTTT
v_gene: TRBV9; j_gene: TRBJ2-5; d_gene: TRBD2; abundance: -; CDR3aa: CASSGGLAGGLGAQETQYF; CDR3nt: TGTGCCAGCAGTGGTGGACTAGCGGGGGGCCTTGGGGCTCAAGAGACCCAGTACTTC
v_gene: TRBV10-1; j_gene: TRBJ2-3; d_gene: -; abundance: -; CDR3aa: CASSESNSGTTDTQYF; CDR3nt: TGCGCCAGCAGTGAGTCGAATAGTGGTACCACAGATACGCAGTATTTT
v_gene: TRBV19; j_gene: TRBJ1-5; d_gene: -; abundance: few; CDR3aa: CATARGWEQPQHF; CDR3nt: TGTGCCACTGCCAGGGGATGGGAACAGCCCCAGCATTTT
v_gene: TRBV7-2; j_gene: TRBJ1-4; d_gene: -; abundance: few; CDR3aa: CASSPRQINEKLFF; CDR3nt: TGTGCCAGCAGCCCCCGACAGATCAATGAAAAACTGTTTTTT
v_gene: TRBV18; j_gene: TRBJ2-2; d_gene: -; abundance: -; CDR3aa: CASSSLQGNTGELFF; CDR3nt: TGTGCCAGCTCCTCTCTACAGGGGAACACCGGGGAGCTGTTTTTT
v_gene: TRBV9; j_gene: TRBJ1-5; d_gene: -; abundance: -; CDR3aa: CASSVGGLNQPQHF; CDR3nt: TGTGCCAGCAGCGTAGGGGGCTTAAATCAGCCCCAGCATTTT
v_gene: TRBV5-5; j_gene: TRBJ1-6; d_gene: -; abundance: -; CDR3aa: CASSLGGEGSPLHF; CDR3nt: TGTGCCAGCAGTCTCGGGGGGGAGGGTTCACCCCTCCACTTT
v_gene: TRBV6-1; j_gene: TRBJ1-2; d_gene: TRBD1; abundance: -; CDR3aa: CASSGGTGDYGYTF; CDR3nt: TGTGCCAGCAGTGGGGGGACAGGGGACTATGGCTACACCTTC
v_gene: TRBV7-2; j_gene: TRBJ2-4; d_gene: -; abundance: few; CDR3aa: CASSIRVLAKNIQYF; CDR3nt: TGTGCCAGCAGCATCAGGGTTTTAGCCAAAAACATTCAGTACTTC
v_gene: TRBV9; j_gene: TRBJ2-2; d_gene: TRBD2; abundance: once; CDR3aa: CASSVALTSGGPGGELFF; CDR3nt: TGTGCCAGCAGCGTAGCTTTGACTAGCGGGGGGCCCGGCGGGGAGCTGTTTTTT
v_gene: TRBV20-1; j_gene: TRBJ1-5; d_gene: -; abundance: few; CDR3aa: CRPTLNQPQHF; CDR3nt: TGCAGACCCACTCTTAATCAGCCCCAGCATTTT
v_gene: TRBV19; j_gene: TRBJ2-7; d_gene: -; abundance: -; CDR3aa: CASSIGQLSEQYF; CDR3nt: TGTGCCAGTAGTATCGGTCAGCTCAGCGAGCAGTACTTC
v_gene: TRBV2; j_gene: TRBJ1-5; d_gene: -; abundance: -; CDR3aa: CASSAGQINQPQHF; CDR3nt: TGTGCCAGCAGCGCTGGACAGATCAATCAGCCCCAGCATTTT
v_gene: TRBV5-1; j_gene: TRBJ1-1; d_gene: TRBD1; abundance: few; CDR3aa: CASSPGQIEEAFF; CDR3nt: TGCGCCAGCAGCCCGGGACAGATTGAGGAAGCTTTCTTT
v_gene: TRBV28; j_gene: TRBJ2-7; d_gene: -; abundance: -; CDR3aa: CASSYAGEQYF; CDR3nt: TGTGCCAGCAGTTACGCAGGCGAGCAGTACTTC
v_gene: TRBV7-9; j_gene: TRBJ2-7; d_gene: -; abundance: -; CDR3aa: CASSLVSSYEQYF; CDR3nt: TGTGCCAGCAGCTTAGTTTCCTCTTACGAGCAGTACTTC
v_gene: TRBV27; j_gene: TRBJ2-5; d_gene: TRBD2; abundance: -; CDR3aa: CASTPRAGGRETQYF; CDR3nt: TGTGCCAGCACCCCTCGGGCGGGGGGGAGGGAGACCCAGTACTTC
v_gene: TRBV2; j_gene: TRBJ2-1; d_gene: -; abundance: -; CDR3aa: CASSQTRNEQFF; CDR3nt: TGTGCCAGCAGTCAGACTAGAAATGAGCAGTTCTTC
v_gene: TRBV29-1; j_gene: TRBJ1-3; d_gene: -; abundance: few; CDR3aa: CSFVSGNTIYF; CDR3nt: TGCAGCTTCGTCTCTGGAAACACCATATATTTT
v_gene: TRBV5-1; j_gene: TRBJ2-2; d_gene: -; abundance: few; CDR3aa: CASSLATTATGELFF; CDR3nt: TGCGCCAGCAGCTTGGCCACGACAGCTACCGGGGAGCTGTTTTTT